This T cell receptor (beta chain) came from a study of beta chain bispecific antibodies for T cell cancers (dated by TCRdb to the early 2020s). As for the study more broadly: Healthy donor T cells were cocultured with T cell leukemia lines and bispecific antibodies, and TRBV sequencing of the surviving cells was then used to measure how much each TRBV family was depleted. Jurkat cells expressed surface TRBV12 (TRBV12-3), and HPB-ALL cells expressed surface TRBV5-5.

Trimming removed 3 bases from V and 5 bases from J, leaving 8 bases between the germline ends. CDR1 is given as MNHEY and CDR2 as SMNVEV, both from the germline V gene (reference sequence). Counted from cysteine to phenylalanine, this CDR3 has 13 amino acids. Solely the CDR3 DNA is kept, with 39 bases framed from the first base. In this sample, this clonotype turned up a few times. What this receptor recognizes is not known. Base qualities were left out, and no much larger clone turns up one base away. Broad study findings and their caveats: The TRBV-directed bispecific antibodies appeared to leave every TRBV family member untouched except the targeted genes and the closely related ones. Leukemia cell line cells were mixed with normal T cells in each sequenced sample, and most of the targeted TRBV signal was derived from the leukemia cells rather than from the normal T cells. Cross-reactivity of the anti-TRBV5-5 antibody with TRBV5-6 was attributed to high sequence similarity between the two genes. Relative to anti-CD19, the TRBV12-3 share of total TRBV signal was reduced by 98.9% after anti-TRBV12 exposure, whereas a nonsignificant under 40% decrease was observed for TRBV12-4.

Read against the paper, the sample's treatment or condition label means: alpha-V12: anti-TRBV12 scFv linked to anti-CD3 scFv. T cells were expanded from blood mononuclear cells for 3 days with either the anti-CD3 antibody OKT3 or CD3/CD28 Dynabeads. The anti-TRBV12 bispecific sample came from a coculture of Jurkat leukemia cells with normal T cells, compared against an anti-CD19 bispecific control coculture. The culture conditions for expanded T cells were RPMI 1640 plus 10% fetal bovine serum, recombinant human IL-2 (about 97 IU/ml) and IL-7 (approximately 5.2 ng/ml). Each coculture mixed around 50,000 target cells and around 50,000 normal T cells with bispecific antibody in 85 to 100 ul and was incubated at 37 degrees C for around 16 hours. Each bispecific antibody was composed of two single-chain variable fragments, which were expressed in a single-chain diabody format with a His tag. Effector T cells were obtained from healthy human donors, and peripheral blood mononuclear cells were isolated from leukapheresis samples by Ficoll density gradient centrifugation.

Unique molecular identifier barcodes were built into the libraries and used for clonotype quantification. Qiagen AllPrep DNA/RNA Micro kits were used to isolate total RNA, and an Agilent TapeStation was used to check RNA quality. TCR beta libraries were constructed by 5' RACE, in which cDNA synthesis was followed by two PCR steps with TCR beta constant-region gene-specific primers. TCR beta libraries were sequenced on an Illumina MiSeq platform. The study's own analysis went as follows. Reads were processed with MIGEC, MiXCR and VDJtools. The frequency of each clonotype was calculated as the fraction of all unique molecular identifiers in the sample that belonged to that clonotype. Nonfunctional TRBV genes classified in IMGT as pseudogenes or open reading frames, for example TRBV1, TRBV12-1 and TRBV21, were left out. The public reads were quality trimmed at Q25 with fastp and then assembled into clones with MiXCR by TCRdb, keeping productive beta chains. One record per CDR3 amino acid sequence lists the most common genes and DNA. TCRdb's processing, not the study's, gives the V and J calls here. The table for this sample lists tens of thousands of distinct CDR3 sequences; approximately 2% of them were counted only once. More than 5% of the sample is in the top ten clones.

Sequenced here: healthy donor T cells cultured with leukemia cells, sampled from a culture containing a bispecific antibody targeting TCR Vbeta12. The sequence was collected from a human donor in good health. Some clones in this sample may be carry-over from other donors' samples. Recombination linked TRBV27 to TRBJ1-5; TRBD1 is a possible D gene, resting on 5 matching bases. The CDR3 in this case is CASSLGGDQPQHF. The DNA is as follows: TGTGCCAGCAGTTTGGGAGGGGATCAGCCCCAGCATTTT.